These 29 T cell receptor beta chains were sequenced from one sample in a study of blood T cell repertoires in COVID-19 (dated by TCRdb to the early 2020s). Library method: the immunoSEQ multiplex PCR assay. TCRdb stores this immuneACCESS table with in-frame sequences only. Part of the clones is absent; in the studies checked, under half of the shortfall reflects unresolved V genes, and no reason is known for the rest. The sample has hundreds of thousands of clones on record, around nine tenths of them singletons. In total, the top ten clones hold about 9.9% of the sample. Sequencing was carried out using PBMCs or T cells enriched from blood (not recorded which). Every receptor here comes from a woman aged 40 to 55 who had recovered from COVID-19.

This chain uses TRBV19 with TRBJ1-1; a weak D match, TRBD1 (6 bases). Looked up from germline, CDR1 is LNHDA and CDR2 is SQIVND (reference sequence). The CDR3 extends over 14 amino acids. With 7 bases removed from V and 0 bases from J, the gap between germline ends came to 12 bases. CDR3 residues: CASTLTGLNTEAFF. CDR3 bases: TGTGCCAGTACCCTGACAGGATTGAACACTGAAGCTTTCTTT.

This sequence joins TRBV24-1 and TRBJ2-3; tentative D call: TRBD1 (6 bases). Germline V gene lookup returns CDR1 KGHDR and CDR2 SFDVKD. The length of the CDR3 is 15 residues. The V end lost 5 bases, the J end lost 1 base, and 12 bases lay between the germline ends. Written as DNA, the CDR3 is TGTGCCACCAGTGCTAGGGGGATACGCACAGATACGCAGTATTTT. Protein sequence: CATSARGIRTDTQYF.

The chain carries TRBV19 and TRBJ1-4, with D possibly being TRBD1 (5 bases). Deletions cut 3 bases from V and 4 bases from J, with 9 bases between. In germline, CDR1 is LNHDA, CDR2 SQIVND (reference sequence). The CDR3 has 14 amino acids. The CDR3 coding sequence is TGTGCCAGTAGTATGGGGGGTTTTAATGAAAAACTGTTTTTT. Its translation: CASSMGGFNEKLFF.

The chain links TRBV7-3 to TRBJ2-3, with D possibly being TRBD2 (6 bases). The CDR3 totals 14 residues. The germline V and J ends were trimmed by 0 bases and 6 bases, with 10 bases remaining between them. Looked up from germline, CDR1 is SGHTA and CDR2 is FQGTGA. CDR3 sequence reads: CASSLTGSGDTQYF. CDR3 DNA: TGTGCCAGCAGCTTAACCGGGAGCGGTGATACGCAGTATTTT.

The chain uses TRBV24-1 and TRBJ1-2; tentatively, D is TRBD1 (5 bases). The germline V gene encodes CDR1 KGHDR and CDR2 SFDVKD. The ends were cut back, 3 bases at V and 14 bases at J, with 12 bases in the middle. CDR3 length equals 11 residues. The CDR3 nucleotides read TGTGCCACCAGTGATCGGACATCTAAGACCTTC. Its translation is CATSDRTSKTF.

This clone was seen only once. V is TRBV5-1 and J is TRBJ1-2, with D perhaps TRBD1 (6 bases). The CDR3 is 13 amino acids. V shed 0 bases and J shed 6 bases, with 9 bases lying between them. Germline V gene data show CDR1 as SGHRS and CDR2 as YFSETQ. Written as DNA, the CDR3 is TGCGCCAGCAGCTTGGCCAGGGGAGATGGCTACACCTTC. Translating it yields CASSLARGDGYTF. The full variable domain, with the rest looked up from reference TRBV5-1 and TRBJ1-2, is KAGVTQTPRYLIKTRGQQVTLSCSPISGHRSVSWYQQTPGQGLQFLFEYFSETQRNKGNFPGRFSGRQFSNSRSEMNVSTLELGDSALYLCASSLARGDGYTFGSGTRLTVV.

This clone came up a few times. The rearrangement links TRBV6-7 to TRBJ1-6; 8 nucleotides match TRBD1. Being an ORF, TRBV6-7 has a function that is uncertain. V was clipped by 2 bases and J by 8 bases; unmatched bases: 2. This CDR3 region has 14 residues. CDR3 loop: CASSYGQGHSPLHF. The CDR3 DNA is TGTGCCAGCAGTTACGGACAGGGCCATTCACCCCTCCACTTT.

The J gene is TRBJ2-7, the V gene TRBV28, with D perhaps matching TRBD2 (6 bases). Trimming pared 5 bases from V and 3 bases from J, leaving 17 bases between. CDR3 length: 15 amino acids. Germline CDR1 reads MDHEN; CDR2 reads SYDVKM. The DNA for the CDR3 is TGTGCCAGCAGTCCCCGTGGAGGGAAGTACTACGAGCAGTACTTC. It specifies CASSPRGGKYYEQYF.

The V gene is TRBV7-2, the J gene TRBJ1-2, with D possibly matching TRBD1 (6 bases). Germline V lookup: CDR1 SGHTA, CDR2 FQGNSA. The CDR3 totals 12 residues. V dropped 2 bases and J dropped 7 bases, with 8 bases sitting between them. The chain's CDR3 is CASSLPRGGYTF. For the CDR3, the DNA is TGTGCCAGCAGCTTACCCAGGGGTGGCTACACCTTC.

The chain recombines TRBV13 with TRBJ1-4, with D tentatively TRBD1 (6 bases). With 5 bases removed from V and 4 bases from J, the gap between germline ends came to 17 bases. There are 16 residues in the CDR3. Germline CDR1 reads PRHDT; CDR2 reads FYEKMQ (reference sequence). The CDR3 DNA reads TGTGCCAGCAGCCACCGGGACCTAGGGGGTAATGAAAAACTGTTTTTT. Protein: CASSHRDLGGNEKLFF.

The chain recombines TRBV13 with TRBJ2-3; 9 bases are shared with TRBD1. V shed 4 bases and J 3 bases; nucleotides not matched to a gene: 8. This CDR3 comprises 16 residues. In germline, CDR1 is PRHDT, CDR2 FYEKMQ (reference sequence). The CDR3 sequence: CASSSEGTGTTDTQYF. As DNA, the CDR3 is TGTGCCAGCAGCTCCGAGGGGACAGGGACGACAGATACGCAGTATTTT.

This chain links TRBV7-8 with TRBJ1-5; a possible D gene is TRBD1 (6 bases). Trimming cost V 7 bases and J 1 base, with 11 bases left between them. Germline CDR1 and CDR2: SGHVS and FQNEAQ. There are 14 residues in the CDR3. The CDR3 spells CASTKQGSNQPQHF. CDR3 in DNA: TGTGCCAGCACCAAACAGGGAAGCAATCAGCCCCAGCATTTT.

The chain has TRBV30 and TRBJ1-2, with 7 bases matching TRBD1. V shed 8 bases, J shed 8 bases, and the junction held 14 bases outside the gene matches. Germline V gene lookup returns CDR1 GTSNPN and CDR2 SVGIG (reference sequence). The CDR3 covers 13 residues. CDR3 in amino acids: CAGVRGQGEGYTF. The CDR3, as DNA: TGTGCCGGGGTGAGGGGTCAGGGGGAGGGCTACACCTTC.

The chain links TRBV19 to TRBJ1-4; 7 bases agree with TRBD1. CDR1 is LNHDA and CDR2 is SQIVND in the germline V gene (reference sequence). The V and J ends lost 5 bases and 7 bases, in that order; junction bases with no gene match: 10. CDR3 length: 15 residues. Here the CDR3 DNA reads TGTGCCAGTAGTGCACGACAGGGTTTGTTTGAAAAACTGTTTTTT. This translates into CASSARQGLFEKLFF.

The chain employs TRBV27 and TRBJ1-4; TRBD1 matches at 7 bases. Germline values: CDR1 MNHEY, CDR2 SMNVEV (reference sequence). V dropped 4 bases and J dropped 8; count of bases not matched to a gene: 7. This CDR3 has 14 residues. CDR3 in amino acids: CASSSTGADEKLFF. The CDR3 region has the DNA TGTGCCAGCAGTTCCACAGGGGCGGACGAAAAACTGTTTTTT.

The V and J genes are TRBV20-1 and TRBJ2-6, with D possibly TRBD2 on 5 matching bases. Germline CDR1 DFQATT, CDR2 SNEGSKA (reference sequence). Deletions cut 6 bases from V and 7 bases from J, with 16 bases between. This CDR3 contains 14 residues. CDR3 in DNA: TGCAGTGCCAGTGTACCCGGGGTTGCCAACGTCCTGACTTTC. The encoded protein is CSASVPGVANVLTF.

The chain links TRBV15 to TRBJ1-2; no firm D call. Trimming removed 1 base from V and 3 bases from J, with 6 bases in between. The V gene's germline CDR1 is LNHNV and CDR2 YYDKDF (reference sequence). CDR3 length equals 13 residues. Here the CDR3 reads CATSRAGDYGYTF. CDR3 DNA: TGTGCCACCAGCAGAGCGGGTGACTATGGCTACACCTTC.

This clone was recorded only once. The rearrangement uses TRBV6-6 and TRBJ1-1; 7 bases fit TRBD1. V shed 5 bases, J shed 5 bases, and the junction held 17 bases outside the gene matches. Per the germline V gene, CDR1 is MNHNY and CDR2 is SVGAGI (reference sequence). There are 17 residues in the CDR3. CDR3 DNA sequence: TGTGCCAGCAGTCCTAGGACAGGTCTACTTGGGAAGACTGAAGCTTTCTTT. Translated, it gives CASSPRTGLLGKTEAFF.

The rearrangement joins TRBV9 to TRBJ1-1; 9 nucleotides agree with TRBD1. Losses at the gene ends were 0 bases for V and 5 bases for J; bases not matched to a gene: 11. Germline loops: CDR1 SGDLS, CDR2 YYNGEE. The CDR3 loop spans 17 amino acids. CDR3 sequence reads: CASSVGDGDRADTEAFF. The CDR3, as DNA: TGTGCCAGCAGCGTAGGGGATGGGGACAGGGCGGATACTGAAGCTTTCTTT.

The chain joins TRBV11-3 to TRBJ1-1; the D gene is possibly TRBD1 (6 bases). Germline V CDR1 and CDR2: SGHNT, YENEEA. This CDR3 has 15 amino acids. Trimming cost V 7 bases and J 1 base, with 16 bases left between them. CDR3 in DNA: TGTGCCAGCACCGCGGGTGACAGGACGAACACTGAAGCTTTCTTT. Translating gives CASTAGDRTNTEAFF.

This rearrangement joins TRBV5-4 to TRBJ2-7, with D possibly being TRBD2 (5 bases). In germline, CDR1 is SGHNT, CDR2 YYREEE (reference sequence). The CDR3 consists of 14 residues. V lost 4 bases, J lost 3 bases, and 14 bases lay in between. The CDR3 is CASSPELGVYEQYF. CDR3 nucleotide sequence: TGTGCCAGCAGCCCTGAGTTGGGAGTCTACGAGCAGTACTTC.

The chain links TRBV12-3 or TRBV12-4 to TRBJ1-1; no clear D. Trimming removed 7 bases at V and 7 bases at J, with 10 bases between. The CDR3 has 11 residues. CDR3 sequence reads: CASTSGSEAFF. In nucleotides, the CDR3 is TGTGCCAGCACTTCGGGGAGTGAAGCTTTCTTT.

J is TRBJ1-5 and V is TRBV2, with TRBD1 identical over 7 bases. V shed 4 bases, J shed 7 bases, and the junction held 13 bases outside the gene matches. This CDR3 region has 16 residues. CDR1 and CDR2 (germline): SNHLY, FYNNEI. CDR3 DNA: TGTGCCAGCAGTGTTGGGCAAGGGGGCGTCCAGCAGCCCCAGCATTTT. Amino acids: CASSVGQGGVQQPQHF.

The rearrangement joins TRBV11-2 to TRBJ2-1; TRBD1 matches 7 bases. Germline loops: CDR1 SGHAT, CDR2 FQNNGV. This CDR3 contains 17 residues. The V and J ends lost 4 bases and 1 base, in that order; junction bases with no gene match: 10. The DNA for the CDR3 is TGTGCCAGCAGCTCGACATGGCTCAGGGGGTCCTACAATGAGCAGTTCTTC. As protein: CASSSTWLRGSYNEQFF.

The chain employs TRBV27 and TRBJ2-7; D unresolved. The CDR3 consists of 14 residues. V was pared by 0 bases and J by 1 base, with 7 bases between. The V gene's germline CDR1 is MNHEY and CDR2 SMNVEV (reference sequence). This CDR3 is CASSLSPGSYEQYF. DNA for the CDR3: TGTGCCAGCAGTTTATCTCCCGGTTCCTACGAGCAGTACTTC.

J is TRBJ1-1 and V is TRBV4-2; no definite D call. Germline CDR1 is LGHNA and CDR2 is YNFKEQ. CDR3 length equals 14 residues. Deletions cut 4 bases from V and 4 bases from J, with 13 bases between. The CDR3 reads CASSPLGGTTEAFF. CDR3 in DNA: TGTGCCAGCAGCCCTTTGGGAGGAACCACTGAAGCTTTCTTT.

The rearrangement links TRBV6-5 to TRBJ2-7; 9 bases are shared with TRBD1. Germline V gene lookup returns CDR1 MNHEY and CDR2 SVGAGI. With 9 bases clipped from V and 6 bases from J, the junction kept 6 bases outside the gene matches. The CDR3 length is 12 residues. The CDR3 DNA follows: TGTGCCAGAAAACAGGGGGCGGCCGAGCAGTACTTC. Protein sequence: CARKQGAAEQYF.

The chain links TRBV7-2 to TRBJ2-5, with a weak D call TRBD1 (5 bases). The CDR3 runs 14 residues. CDR1 and CDR2 from the germline V gene are SGHTA and FQGNSA. V was clipped by 6 bases and J by 1 base, with 12 bases between them. The CDR3 sequence is CASRVTGAQETQYF. CDR3 in DNA: TGTGCCAGCAGGGTAACAGGAGCCCAAGAGACCCAGTACTTC.

This clone was seen a single time. The V call is TRBV28, the J call TRBJ1-4; 7 bases agree with TRBD1. V dropped 7 bases and J dropped 5; count of bases not matched to a gene: 7. CDR3 length: 14 residues. Germline assignment: CDR1 MDHEN and CDR2 SYDVKM. This chain's CDR3 is CASTRGQRNEKLFF. The CDR3 DNA is TGTGCCAGCACCCGGGGACAGAGAAATGAAAAACTGTTTTTT.